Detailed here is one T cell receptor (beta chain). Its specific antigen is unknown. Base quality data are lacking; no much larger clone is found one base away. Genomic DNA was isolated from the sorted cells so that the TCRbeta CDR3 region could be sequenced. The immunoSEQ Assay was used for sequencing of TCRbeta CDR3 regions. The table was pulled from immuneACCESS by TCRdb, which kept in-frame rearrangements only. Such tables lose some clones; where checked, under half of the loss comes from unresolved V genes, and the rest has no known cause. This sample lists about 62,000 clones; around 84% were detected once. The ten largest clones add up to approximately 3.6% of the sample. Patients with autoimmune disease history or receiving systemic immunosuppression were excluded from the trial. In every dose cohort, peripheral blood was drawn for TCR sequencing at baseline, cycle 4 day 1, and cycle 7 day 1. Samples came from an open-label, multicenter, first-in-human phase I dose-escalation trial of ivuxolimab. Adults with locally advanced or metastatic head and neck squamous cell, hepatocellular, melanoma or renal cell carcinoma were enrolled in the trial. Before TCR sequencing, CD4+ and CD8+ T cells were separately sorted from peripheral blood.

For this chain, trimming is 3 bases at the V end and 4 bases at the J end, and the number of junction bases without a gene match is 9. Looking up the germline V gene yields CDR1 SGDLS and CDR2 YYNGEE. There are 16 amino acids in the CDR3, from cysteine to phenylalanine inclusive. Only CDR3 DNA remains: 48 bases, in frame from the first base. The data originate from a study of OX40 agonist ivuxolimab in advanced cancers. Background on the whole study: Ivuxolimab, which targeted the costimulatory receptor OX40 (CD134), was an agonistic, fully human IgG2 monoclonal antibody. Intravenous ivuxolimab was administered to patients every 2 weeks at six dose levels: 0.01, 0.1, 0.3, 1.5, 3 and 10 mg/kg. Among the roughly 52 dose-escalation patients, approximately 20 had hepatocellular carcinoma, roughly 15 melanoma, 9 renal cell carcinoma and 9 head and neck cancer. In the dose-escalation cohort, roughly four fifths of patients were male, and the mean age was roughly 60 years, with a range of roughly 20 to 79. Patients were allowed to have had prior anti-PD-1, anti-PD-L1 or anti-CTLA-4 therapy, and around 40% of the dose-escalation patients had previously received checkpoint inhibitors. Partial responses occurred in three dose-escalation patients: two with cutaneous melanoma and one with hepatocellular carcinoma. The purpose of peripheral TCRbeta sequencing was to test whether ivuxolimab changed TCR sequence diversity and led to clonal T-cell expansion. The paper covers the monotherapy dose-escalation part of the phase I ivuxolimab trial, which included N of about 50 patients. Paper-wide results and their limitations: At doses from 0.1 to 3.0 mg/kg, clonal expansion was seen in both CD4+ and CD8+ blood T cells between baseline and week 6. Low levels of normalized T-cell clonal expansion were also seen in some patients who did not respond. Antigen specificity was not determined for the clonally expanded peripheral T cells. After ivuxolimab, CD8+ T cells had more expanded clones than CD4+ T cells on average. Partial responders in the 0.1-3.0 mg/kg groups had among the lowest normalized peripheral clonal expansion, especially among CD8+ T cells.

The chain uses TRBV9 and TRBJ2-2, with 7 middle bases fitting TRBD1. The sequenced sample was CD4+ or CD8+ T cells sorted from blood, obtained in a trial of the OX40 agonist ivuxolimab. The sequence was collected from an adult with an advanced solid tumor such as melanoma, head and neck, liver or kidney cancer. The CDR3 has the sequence CASSDDQDRVTGELFF. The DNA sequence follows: TGTGCCAGCAGCGACGATCAAGACAGGGTCACCGGGGAGCTGTTTTTT.